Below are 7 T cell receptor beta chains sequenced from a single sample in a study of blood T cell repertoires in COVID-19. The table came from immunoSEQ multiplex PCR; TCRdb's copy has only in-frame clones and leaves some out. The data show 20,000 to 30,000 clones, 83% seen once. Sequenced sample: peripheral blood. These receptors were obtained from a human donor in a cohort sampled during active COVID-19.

The CDR3 spells CASSQARTGWETQYF. The CDR3 coding sequence is TGTGCCAGCAGCCAAGCTCGGACAGGGTGGGAGACCCAGTACTTC. The chain carries TRBV14 and TRBJ2-5; 8 bases match TRBD1. The CDR3 spans 15 residues. CDR1 is SGHDN, CDR2 FVKESK, per germline. After removal of 1 base from V and 5 bases from J, the junction contained 6 bases not matched to a gene.

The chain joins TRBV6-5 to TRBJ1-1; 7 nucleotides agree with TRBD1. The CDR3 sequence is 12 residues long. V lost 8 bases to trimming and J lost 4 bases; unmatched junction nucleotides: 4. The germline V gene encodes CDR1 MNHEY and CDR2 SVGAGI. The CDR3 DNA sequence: TGTGCCAGCGACAGGGTCGGCACTGAAGCTTTCTTT. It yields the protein CASDRVGTEAFF.

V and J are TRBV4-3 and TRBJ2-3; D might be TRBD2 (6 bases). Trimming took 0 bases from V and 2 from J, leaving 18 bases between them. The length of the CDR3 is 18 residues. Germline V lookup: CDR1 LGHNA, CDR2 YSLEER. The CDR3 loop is CASSQDSGRNAYTDTQYF. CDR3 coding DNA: TGCGCCAGCAGCCAAGATAGTGGGAGGAACGCTTACACAGATACGCAGTATTTT.

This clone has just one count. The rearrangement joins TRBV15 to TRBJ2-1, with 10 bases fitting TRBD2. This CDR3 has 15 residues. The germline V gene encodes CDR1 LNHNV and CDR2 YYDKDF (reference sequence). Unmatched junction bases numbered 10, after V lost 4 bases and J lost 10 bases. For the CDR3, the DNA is TGTGCCACCAGCATTGGGCTAGCGGGAGTCTTGGAGCAGTTCTTC. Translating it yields CATSIGLAGVLEQFF. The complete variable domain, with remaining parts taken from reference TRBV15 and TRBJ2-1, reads DAMVIQNPRYQVTQFGKPVTLSCSQTLNHNVMYWYQQKSSQAPKLLFHYYDKDFNNEADTPDNFQSRRPNTSFCFLDIRSPGLGDTAMYLCATSIGLAGVLEQFFGPGTRLTVL.

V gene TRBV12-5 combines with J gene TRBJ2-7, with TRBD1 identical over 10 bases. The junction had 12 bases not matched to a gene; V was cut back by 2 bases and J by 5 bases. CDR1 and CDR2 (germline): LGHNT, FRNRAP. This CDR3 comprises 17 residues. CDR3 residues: CASGLWTGGFFVHEQYF. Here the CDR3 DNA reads TGTGCTAGTGGTTTGTGGACAGGGGGTTTTTTTGTCCACGAGCAGTACTTC.

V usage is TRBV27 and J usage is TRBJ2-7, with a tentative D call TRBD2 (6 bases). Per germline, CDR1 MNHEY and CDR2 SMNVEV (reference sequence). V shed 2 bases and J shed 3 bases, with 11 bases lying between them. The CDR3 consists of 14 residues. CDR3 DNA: TGTGCCAGCAGTTTACGGGGGTCTAACTACGAGCAGTACTTC. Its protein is CASSLRGSNYEQYF.

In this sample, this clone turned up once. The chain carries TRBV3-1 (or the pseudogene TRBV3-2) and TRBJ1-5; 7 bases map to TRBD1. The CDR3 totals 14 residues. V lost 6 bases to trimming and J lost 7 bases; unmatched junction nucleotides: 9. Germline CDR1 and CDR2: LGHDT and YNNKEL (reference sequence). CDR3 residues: CASSLRQGEQPQHF. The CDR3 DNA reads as TGTGCCAGCAGTCTGAGGCAGGGGGAACAGCCCCAGCATTTT.